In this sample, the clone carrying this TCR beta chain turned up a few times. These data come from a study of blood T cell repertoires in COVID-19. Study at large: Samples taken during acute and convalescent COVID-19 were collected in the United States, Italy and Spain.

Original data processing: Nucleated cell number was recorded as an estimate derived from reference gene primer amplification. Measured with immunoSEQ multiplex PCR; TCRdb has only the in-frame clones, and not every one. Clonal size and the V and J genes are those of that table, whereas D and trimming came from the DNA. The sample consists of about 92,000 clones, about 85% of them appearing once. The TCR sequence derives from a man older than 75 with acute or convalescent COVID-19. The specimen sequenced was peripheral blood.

The CDR3 DNA follows: TGTGCCACCAGTGATTTAAGTGGCGGGAGCCTGACAGATACGCAGTATTTT. Amino acid sequence: CATSDLSGGSLTDTQYF. The V call is TRBV24-1, the J call TRBJ2-3, with 7 bases matching TRBD2. Per germline, CDR1 KGHDR and CDR2 SFDVKD. CDR3 size: 17 residues. After removal of 1 base from V and 3 bases from J, the junction contained 9 bases not matched to a gene.